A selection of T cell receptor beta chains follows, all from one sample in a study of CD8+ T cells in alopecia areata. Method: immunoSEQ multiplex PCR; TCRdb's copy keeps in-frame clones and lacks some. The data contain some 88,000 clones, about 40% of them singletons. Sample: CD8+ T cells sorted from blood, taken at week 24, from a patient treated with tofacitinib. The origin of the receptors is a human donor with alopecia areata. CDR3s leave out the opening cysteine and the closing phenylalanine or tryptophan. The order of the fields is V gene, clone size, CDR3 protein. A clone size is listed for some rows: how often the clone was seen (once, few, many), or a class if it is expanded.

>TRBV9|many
ASSVGYGTEAF
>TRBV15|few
ATSRVTGGVANEKLF
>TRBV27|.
ASGGGGELF
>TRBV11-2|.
ASTPAVAGTDTQY
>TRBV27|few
ASSLRTGENIQY
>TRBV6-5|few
ASSYGGTYEQY
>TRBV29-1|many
SVEDLVAGDSTEAF
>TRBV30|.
AWSGGGSSSYNEQF
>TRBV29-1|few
SVEGLAETPYEQY
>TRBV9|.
ASSVGASFDNYGYT